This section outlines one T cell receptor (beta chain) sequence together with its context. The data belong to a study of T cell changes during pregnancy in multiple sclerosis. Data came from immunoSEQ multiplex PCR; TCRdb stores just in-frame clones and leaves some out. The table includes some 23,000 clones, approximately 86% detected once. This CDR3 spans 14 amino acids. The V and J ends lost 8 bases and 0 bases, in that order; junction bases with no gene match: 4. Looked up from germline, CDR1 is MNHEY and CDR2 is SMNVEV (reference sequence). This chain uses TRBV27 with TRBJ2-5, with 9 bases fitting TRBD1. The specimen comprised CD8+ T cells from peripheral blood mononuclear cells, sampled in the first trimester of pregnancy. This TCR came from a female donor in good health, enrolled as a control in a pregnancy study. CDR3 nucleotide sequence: TGTGCCAGCCACCGGACAGGGGACCAAGAGACCCAGTACTTC. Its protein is CASHRTGDQETQYF.